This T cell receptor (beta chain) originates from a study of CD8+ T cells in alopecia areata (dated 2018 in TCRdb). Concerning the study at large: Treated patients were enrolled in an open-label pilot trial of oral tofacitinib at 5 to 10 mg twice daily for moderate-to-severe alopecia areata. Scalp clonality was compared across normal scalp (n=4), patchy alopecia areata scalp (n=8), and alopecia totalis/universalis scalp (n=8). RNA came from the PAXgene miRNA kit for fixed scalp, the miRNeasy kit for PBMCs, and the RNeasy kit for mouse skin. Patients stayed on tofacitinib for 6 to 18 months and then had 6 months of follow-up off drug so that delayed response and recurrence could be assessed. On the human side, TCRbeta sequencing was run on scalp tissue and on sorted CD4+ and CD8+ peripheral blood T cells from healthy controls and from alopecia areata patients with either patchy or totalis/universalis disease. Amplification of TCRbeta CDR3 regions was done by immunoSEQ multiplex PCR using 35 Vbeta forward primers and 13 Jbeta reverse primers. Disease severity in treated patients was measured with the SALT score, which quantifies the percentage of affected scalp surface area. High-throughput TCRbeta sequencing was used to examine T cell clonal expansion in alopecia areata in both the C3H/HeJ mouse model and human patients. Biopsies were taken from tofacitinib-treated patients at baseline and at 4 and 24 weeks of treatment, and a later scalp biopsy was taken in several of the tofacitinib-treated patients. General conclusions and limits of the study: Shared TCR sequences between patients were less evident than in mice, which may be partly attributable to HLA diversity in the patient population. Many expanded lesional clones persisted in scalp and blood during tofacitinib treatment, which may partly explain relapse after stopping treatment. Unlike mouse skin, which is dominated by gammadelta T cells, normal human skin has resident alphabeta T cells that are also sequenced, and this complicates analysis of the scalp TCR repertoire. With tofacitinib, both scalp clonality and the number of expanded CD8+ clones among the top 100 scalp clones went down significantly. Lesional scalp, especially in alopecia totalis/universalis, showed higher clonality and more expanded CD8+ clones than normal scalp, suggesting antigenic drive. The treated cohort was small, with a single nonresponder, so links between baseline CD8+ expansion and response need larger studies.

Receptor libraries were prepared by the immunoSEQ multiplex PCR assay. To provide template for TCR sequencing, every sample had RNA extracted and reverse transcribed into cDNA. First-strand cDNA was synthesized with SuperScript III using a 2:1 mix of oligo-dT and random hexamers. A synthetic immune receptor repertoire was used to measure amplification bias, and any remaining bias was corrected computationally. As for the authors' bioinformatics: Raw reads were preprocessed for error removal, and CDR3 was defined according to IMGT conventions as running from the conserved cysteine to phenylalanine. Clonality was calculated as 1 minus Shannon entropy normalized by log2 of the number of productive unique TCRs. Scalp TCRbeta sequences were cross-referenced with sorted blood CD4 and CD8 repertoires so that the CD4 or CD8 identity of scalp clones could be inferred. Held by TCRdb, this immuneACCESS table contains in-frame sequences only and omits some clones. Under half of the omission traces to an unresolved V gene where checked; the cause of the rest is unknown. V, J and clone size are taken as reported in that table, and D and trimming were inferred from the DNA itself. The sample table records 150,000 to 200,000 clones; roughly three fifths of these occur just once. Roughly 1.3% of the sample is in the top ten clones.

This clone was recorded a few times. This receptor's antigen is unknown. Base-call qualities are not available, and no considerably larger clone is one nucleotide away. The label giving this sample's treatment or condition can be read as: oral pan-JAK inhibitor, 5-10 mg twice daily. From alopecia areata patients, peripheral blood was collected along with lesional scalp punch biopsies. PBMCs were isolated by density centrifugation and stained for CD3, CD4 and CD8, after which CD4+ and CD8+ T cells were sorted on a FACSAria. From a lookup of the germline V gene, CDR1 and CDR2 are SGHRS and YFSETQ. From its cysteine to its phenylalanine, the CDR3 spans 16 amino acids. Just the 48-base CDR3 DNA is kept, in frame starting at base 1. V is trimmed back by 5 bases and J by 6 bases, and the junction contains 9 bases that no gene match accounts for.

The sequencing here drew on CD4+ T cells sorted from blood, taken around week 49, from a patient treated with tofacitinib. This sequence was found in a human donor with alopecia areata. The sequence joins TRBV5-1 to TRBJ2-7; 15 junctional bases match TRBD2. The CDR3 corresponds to CASSPGTSGGLSEQYF. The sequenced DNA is TGCGCCAGCAGTCCCGGGACTAGCGGGGGGCTCAGCGAGCAGTACTTC.